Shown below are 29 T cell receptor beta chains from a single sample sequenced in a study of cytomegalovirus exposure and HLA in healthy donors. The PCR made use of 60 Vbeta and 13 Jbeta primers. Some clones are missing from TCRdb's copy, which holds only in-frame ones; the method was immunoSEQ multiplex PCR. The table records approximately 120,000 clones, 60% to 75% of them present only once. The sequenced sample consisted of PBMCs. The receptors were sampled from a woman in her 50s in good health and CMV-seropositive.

The CDR3 is CASSFGMTGYNEQFF. The CDR3 coding sequence is TGCGCCAGCAGCTTCGGAATGACAGGTTACAATGAGCAGTTCTTC. The chain links TRBV5-1 to TRBJ2-1; TRBD1 might be the D (6 bases). Deletions cut 2 bases from V and 4 bases from J, with 13 bases between. This CDR3 has 15 residues. Germline V gene sequence: CDR1 SGHRS, CDR2 YFSETQ.

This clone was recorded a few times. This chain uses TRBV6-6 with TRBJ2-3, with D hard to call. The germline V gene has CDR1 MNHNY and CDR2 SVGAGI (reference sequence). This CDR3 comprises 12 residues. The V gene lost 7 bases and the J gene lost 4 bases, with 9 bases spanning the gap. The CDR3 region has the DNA TGTGCCAGCACTCCCTACGCAGATACGCAGTATTTT. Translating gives CASTPYADTQYF.

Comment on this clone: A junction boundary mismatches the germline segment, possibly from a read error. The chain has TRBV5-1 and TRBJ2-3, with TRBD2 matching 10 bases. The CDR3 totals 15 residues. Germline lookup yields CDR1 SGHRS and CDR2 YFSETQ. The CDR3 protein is CASSLERGGGDTQYF. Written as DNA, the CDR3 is TGTGCCAGCAGCTTGGAGCGGGGGGGTGGAGATACGCAGTATTTT. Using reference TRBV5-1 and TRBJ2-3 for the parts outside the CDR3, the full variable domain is KAGVTQTPRYLIKTRGQQVTLSCSPISGHRSVSWYQQTPGQGLQFLFEYFSETQRNKGNFPGRFSGRQFSNSRSEMNVSTLELGDSALYLCASSLERGGGDTQYFGPGTRLTVL.

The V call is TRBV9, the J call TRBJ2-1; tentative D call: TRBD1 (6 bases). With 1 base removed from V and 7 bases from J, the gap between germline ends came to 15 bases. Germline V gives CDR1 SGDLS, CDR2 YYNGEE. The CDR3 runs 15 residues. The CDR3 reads CASSVFAGALNEQFF. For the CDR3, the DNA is TGTGCCAGCAGCGTATTTGCAGGGGCCCTAAATGAGCAGTTCTTC.

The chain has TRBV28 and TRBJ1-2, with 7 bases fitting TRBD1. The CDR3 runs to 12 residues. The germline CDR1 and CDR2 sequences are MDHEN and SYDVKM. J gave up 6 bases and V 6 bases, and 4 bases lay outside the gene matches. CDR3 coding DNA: TGTGCCAGCAGACTACAGGGGAATGGCTACACCTTC. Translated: CASRLQGNGYTF.

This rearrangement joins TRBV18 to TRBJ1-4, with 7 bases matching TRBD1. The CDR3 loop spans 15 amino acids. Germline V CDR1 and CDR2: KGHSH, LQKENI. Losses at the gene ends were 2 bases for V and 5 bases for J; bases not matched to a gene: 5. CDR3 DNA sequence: TGTGCCAGCTCACCAATCGGGACAGCGAATGAAAAACTGTTTTTT. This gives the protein CASSPIGTANEKLFF.

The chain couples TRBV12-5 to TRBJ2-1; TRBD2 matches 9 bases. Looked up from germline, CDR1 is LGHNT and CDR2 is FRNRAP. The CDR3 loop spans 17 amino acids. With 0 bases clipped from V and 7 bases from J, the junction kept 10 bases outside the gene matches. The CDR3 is CASGLVIAGGGVNEQFF. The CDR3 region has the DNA TGTGCTAGTGGTTTGGTAATAGCTGGCGGGGGGGTAAATGAGCAGTTCTTC.

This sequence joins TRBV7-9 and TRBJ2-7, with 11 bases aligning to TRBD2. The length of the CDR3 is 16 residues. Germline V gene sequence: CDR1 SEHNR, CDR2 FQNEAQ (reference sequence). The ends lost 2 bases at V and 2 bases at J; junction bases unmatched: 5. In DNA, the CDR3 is TGTGCCAGCAGCTTAAGGGGACTAGCGGACACCTACGAGCAGTACTTC. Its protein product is CASSLRGLADTYEQYF.

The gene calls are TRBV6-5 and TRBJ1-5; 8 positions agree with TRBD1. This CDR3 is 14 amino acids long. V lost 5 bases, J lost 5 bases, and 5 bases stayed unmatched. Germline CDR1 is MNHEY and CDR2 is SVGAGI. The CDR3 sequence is CASSHTGGDQPQHF. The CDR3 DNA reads TGTGCCAGCAGTCATACAGGGGGGGATCAGCCCCAGCATTTT.

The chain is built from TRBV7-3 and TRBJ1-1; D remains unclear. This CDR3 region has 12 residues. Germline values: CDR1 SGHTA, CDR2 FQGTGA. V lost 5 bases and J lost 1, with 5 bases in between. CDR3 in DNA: TGTGCCAGCAGCAACAAGAACACTGAAGCTTTCTTT. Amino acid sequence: CASSNKNTEAFF.

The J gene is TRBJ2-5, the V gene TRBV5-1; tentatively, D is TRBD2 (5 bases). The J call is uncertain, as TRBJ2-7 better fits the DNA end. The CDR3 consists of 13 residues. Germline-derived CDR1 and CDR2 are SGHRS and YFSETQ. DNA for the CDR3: TGCGCCAGCAGCTGGGAGAACTCCTACGAGCAGTACTTC. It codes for CASSWENSYEQYF.

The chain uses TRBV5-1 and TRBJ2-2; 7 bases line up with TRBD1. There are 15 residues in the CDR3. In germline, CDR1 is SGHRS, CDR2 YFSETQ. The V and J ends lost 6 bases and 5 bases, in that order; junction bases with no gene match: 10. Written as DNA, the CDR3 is TGCGCCAGCACCAACCTCGGGACAGCTACCGGGGAGCTGTTTTTT. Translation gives CASTNLGTATGELFF.

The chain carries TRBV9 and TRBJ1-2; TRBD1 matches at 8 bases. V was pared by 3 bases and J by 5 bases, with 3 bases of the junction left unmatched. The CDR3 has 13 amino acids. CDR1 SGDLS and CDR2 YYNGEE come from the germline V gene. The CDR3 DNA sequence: TGTGCCAGCAGCGACGGACAGGGATATGGCTACACCTTC. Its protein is CASSDGQGYGYTF.

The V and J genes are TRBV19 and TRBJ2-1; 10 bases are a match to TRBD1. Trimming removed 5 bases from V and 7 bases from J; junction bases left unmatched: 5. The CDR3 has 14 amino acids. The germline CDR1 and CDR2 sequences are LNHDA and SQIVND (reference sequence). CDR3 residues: CASSPGTGVNEQFF. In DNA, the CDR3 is TGTGCCAGTAGTCCGGGGACAGGGGTGAATGAGCAGTTCTTC.

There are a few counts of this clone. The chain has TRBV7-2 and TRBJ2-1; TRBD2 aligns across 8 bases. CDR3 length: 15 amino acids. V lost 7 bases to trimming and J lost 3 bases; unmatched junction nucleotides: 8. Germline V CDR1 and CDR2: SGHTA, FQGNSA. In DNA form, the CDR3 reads TGTGCCAGCACCAACGGGGGGGCAGGCTACAATGAGCAGTTCTTC. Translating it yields CASTNGGAGYNEQFF. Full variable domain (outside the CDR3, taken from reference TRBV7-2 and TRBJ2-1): GAGVSQSPSNKVTEKGKDVELRCDPISGHTALYWYRQSLGQGLEFLIYFQGNSAPDKSGLPSDRFSAERTGGSVSTLTIQRTQQEDSAVYLCASTNGGAGYNEQFFGPGTRLTVL.

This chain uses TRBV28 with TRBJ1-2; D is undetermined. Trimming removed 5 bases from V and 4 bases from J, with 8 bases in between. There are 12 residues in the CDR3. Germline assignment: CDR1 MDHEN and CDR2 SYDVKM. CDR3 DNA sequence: TGTGCCAGCAGTCACCAGGTCTATGGCTACACCTTC. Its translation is CASSHQVYGYTF.

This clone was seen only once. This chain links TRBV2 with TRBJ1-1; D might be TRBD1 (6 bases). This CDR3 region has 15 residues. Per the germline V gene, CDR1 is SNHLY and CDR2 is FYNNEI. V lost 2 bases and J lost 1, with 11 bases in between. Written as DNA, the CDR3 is TGTGCCAGCAGTGAATTTGGGACAAGGAACACTGAAGCTTTCTTT. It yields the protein CASSEFGTRNTEAFF.

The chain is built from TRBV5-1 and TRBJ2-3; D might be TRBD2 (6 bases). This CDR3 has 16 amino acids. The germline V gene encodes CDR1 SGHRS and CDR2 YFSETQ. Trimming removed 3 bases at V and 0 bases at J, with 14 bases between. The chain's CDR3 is CASSSRGTGSTDTQYF. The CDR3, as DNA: TGCGCCAGCAGCTCCCGCGGGACGGGTAGCACAGATACGCAGTATTTT.

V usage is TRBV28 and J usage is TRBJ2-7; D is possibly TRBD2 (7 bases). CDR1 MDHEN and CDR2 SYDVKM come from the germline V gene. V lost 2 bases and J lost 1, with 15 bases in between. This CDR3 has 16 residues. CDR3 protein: CASSLPGGLDSYEQYF. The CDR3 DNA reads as TGTGCCAGCAGTTTACCGGGGGGCCTCGATTCCTACGAGCAGTACTTC.

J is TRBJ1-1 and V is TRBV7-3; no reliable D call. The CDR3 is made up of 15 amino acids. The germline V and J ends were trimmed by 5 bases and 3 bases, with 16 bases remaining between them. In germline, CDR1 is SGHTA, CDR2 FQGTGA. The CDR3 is CASSLNGGPDTEAFF. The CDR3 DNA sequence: TGTGCCAGCAGCCTTAACGGAGGACCCGACACTGAAGCTTTCTTT.

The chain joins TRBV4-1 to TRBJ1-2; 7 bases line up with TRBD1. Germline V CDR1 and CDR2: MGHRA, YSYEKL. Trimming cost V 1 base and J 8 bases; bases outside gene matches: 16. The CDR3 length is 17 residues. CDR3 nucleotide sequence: TGCGCCAGCAGCCAAGGCTTCCTTCCTCAGGGGGTTCACGGCTACACCTTC. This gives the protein CASSQGFLPQGVHGYTF.

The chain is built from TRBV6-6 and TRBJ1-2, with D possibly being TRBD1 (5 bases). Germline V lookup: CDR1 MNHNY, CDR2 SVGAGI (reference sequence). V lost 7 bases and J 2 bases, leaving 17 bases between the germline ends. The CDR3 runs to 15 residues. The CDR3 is CASTNSGTGNYGYTF. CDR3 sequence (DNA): TGTGCCAGCACCAACAGTGGGACTGGGAACTATGGCTACACCTTC.

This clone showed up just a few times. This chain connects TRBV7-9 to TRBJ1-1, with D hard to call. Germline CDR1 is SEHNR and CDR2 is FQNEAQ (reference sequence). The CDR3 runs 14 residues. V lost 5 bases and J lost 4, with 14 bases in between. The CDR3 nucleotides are TGTGCCAGCAGCCTACAGCTCGGGGTCACTGAAGCTTTCTTT. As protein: CASSLQLGVTEAFF.

The CDR3 bases are TGTGCCAGCAGTGATACAATGAGGAGCTCCTATAATTCACCCCTCCACTTT. Translation gives CASSDTMRSSYNSPLHF. The V and J genes are TRBV6-1 and TRBJ1-6; unclear D gene. The V end lost 3 bases, the J end lost 0 bases, and 12 bases lay between the germline ends. Germline loops: CDR1 MNHNS, CDR2 SASEGT. This CDR3 comprises 17 residues.

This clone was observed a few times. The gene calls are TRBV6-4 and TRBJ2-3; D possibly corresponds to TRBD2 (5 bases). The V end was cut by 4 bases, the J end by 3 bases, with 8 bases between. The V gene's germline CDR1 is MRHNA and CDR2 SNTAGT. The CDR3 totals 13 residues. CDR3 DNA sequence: TGTGCCAGCAGTGTTAGCGAAACAGATACGCAGTATTTT. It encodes CASSVSETDTQYF.

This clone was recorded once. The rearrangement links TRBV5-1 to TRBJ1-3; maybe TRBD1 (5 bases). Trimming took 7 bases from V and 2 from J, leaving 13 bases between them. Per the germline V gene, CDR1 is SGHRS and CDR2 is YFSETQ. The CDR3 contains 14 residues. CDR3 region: CASRLLGPGNTIYF. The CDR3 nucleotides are TGCGCCAGCCGCCTGTTGGGGCCTGGAAACACCATATATTTT.

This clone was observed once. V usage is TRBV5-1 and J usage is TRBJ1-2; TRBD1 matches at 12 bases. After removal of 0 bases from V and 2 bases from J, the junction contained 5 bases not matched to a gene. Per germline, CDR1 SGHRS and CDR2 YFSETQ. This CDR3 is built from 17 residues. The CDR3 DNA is TGCGCCAGCAGCTTGGGGGACAGGGGGCTCGAGAACTATGGCTACACCTTC. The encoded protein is CASSLGDRGLENYGYTF.

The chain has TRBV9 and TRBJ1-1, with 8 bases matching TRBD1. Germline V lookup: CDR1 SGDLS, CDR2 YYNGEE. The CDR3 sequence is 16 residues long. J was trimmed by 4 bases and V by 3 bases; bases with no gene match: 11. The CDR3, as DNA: TGTGCCAGCAGCGCAGTAACAGGGGGAGGGAGCACTGAAGCTTTCTTT. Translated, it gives CASSAVTGGGSTEAFF. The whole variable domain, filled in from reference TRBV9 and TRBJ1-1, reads DSGVTQTPKHLITATGQRVTLRCSPRSGDLSVYWYQQSLDQGLQFLIQYYNGEERAKGNILERFSAQQFPDLHSELNLSSLELGDSALYFCASSAVTGGGSTEAFFGQGTRLTVV.

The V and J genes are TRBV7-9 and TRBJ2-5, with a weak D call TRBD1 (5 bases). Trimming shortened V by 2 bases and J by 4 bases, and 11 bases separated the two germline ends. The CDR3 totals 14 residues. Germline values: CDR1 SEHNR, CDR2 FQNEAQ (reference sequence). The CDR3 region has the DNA TGTGCCAGCAGCTTAATCGGACAAGGAGAGACCCAGTACTTC. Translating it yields CASSLIGQGETQYF.